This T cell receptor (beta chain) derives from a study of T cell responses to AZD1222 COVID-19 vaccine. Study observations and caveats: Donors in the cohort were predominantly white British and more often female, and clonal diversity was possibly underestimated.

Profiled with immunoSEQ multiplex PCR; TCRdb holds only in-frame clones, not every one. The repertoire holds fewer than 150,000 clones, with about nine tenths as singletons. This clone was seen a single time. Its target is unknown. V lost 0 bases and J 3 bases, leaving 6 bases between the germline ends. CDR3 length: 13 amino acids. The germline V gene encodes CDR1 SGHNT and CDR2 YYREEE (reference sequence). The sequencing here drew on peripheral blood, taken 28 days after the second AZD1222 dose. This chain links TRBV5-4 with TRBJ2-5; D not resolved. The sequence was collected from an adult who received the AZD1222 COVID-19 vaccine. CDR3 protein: CASSLEREETQYF. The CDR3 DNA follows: TGTGCCAGCAGCTTGGAACGGGAAGAGACCCAGTACTTC.